The T cell receptor (beta chain) described here comes from a study of shared clonotypes between healthy human individuals. Trimming at V came to 5 bases and at J to 3 bases, leaving 7 bases not matched to a gene. The CDR3 runs to 17 residues. The germline V gene encodes CDR1 SGHDT and CDR2 YYEEEE. TCRdb's table, derived via immunoSEQ multiplex PCR, lists solely in-frame clones and lacks some. Here the sample spans approximately 500,000 clones, 60% to 80% being singletons. The specimen sequenced was PBMCs. The receptor's source is a woman in her thirties or forties in good health. Some clones in this sample may be carry-over from other donors' samples. The chain combines TRBV5-6 with TRBJ2-2; 13 positions match TRBD2. The CDR3 protein is CASRRTSGSLDTGELFF. In DNA, the CDR3 is TGTGCCAGCAGAAGGACTAGCGGGAGTTTAGACACCGGGGAGCTGTTTTTT.